This TCR beta chain was recorded in a study of beta chain features in type 1 diabetes. General study results and limits: All four CD4+ subsets of Type 1 diabetes patients contained TCRB CDR3s that were moderately but significantly shorter.

This CDR3 comprises 14 residues. Germline lookup yields CDR1 MGHDK and CDR2 SYGVNS. V was cut by 7 bases and J by 6 bases, with 17 bases left in between. As concerns this clone: Its antigen remains unidentified.

Expressed TCRB transcripts got sequenced, as all isolated RNA was reverse transcribed. Sequenced by immunoSEQ multiplex PCR; TCRdb stores in-frame clones only, minus some. This table has 200,000 to 300,000 clones, approximately 11% appearing once. The sequencing input was naive CD4+ T cells from blood. The genes are TRBV25-1 and TRBJ2-3; weak D call: TRBD1 (6 bases). The receptor comes from a man aged 25 to 40 with type 1 diabetes. The CDR3 sequence is CASIPRGRSDTQYF. Here the CDR3 DNA reads TGTGCCAGCATTCCCAGGGGACGCTCGGATACGCAGTATTTT. The complete variable domain, with remaining parts taken from reference TRBV25-1 and TRBJ2-3, reads EADIYQTPRYLVIGTGKKITLECSQTMGHDKMYWYQQDPGMELHLIHYSYGVNSTEKGDLSSESTVSRIRTEHFPLTLESARPSHTSQYLCASIPRGRSDTQYFGPGTRLTVL.